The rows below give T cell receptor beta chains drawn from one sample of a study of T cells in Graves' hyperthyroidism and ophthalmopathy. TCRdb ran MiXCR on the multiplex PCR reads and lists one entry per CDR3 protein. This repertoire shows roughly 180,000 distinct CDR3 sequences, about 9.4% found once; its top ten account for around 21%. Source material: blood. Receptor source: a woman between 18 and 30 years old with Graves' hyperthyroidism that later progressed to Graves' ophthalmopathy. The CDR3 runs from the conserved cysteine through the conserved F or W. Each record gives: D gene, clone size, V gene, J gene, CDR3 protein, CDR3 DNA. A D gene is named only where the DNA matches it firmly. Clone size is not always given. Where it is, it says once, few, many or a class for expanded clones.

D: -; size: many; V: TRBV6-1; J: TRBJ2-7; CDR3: CASSTSRQYEQYF; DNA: TGTGCCAGCAGTACCAGCCGTCAATACGAGCAGTACTTC
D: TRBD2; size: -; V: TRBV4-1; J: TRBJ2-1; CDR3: CASSRGLANEQFF; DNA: TGCGCCAGCAGCCGAGGACTAGCAAATGAGCAGTTCTTC
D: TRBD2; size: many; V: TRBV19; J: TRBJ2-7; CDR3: CASRPSGELEQYF; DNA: TGTGCCAGTAGGCCCAGCGGGGAGCTCGAGCAGTACTTC
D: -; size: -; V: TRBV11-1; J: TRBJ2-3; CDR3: CASSQRGVMKYF; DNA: TGTGCCAGCAGCCAACGGGGAGTAATGAAGTATTTT
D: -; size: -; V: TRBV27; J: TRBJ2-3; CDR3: CASSLEYTDTQYF; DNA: TGTGCCAGCAGCCTTGAATACACAGATACGCAGTATTTT
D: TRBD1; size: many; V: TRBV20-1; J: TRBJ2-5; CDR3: CSAVPGQGILETQYF; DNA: TGCAGTGCTGTACCGGGACAGGGAATTCTGGAGACCCAGTACTTC
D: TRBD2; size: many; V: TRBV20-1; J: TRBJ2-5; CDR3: CSARPTSGGAFQETQYF; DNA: TGCAGTGCTAGACCCACTAGCGGGGGGGCATTCCAAGAGACCCAGTACTTC
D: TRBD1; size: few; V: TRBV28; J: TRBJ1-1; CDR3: CANRETGGTTEAFF; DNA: TGTGCCAACCGAGAGACAGGGGGGACCACTGAAGCTTTCTTT
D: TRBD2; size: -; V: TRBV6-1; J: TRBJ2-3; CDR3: CASSEWTSGGTDTQYF; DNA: TGTGCCAGCAGTGAGTGGACTAGCGGGGGCACAGATACGCAGTATTTT
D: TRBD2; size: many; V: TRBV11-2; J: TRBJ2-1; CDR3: CASSFFSGGLEPYLNYNEQFF; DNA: TGTGCCAGCAGCTTTTTCAGCGGGGGACTCGAGCCATACCTAAACTACAATGAGCAGTTCTTC
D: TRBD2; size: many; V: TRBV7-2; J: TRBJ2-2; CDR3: CASSLSASGGPYTGELFF; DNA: TGTGCCAGCAGCTTATCGGCTAGCGGGGGGCCCTACACCGGGGAGCTGTTTTTT
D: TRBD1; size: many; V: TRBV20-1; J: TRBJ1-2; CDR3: CSARRTGSDYGYTF; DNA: TGCAGTGCTAGGCGGACAGGGTCGGACTATGGCTACACCTTC
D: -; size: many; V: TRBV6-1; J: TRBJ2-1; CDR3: CASSISYNEQFF; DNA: TGTGCCAGCAGTATTTCCTATAATGAGCAGTTCTTC
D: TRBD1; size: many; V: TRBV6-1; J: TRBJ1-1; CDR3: CASWKQGMGTEAFF; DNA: TGTGCCAGCTGGAAACAGGGGATGGGGACTGAAGCTTTCTTT
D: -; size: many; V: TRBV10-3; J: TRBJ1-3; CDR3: CAISIPGISGNTIYF; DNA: TGTGCCATCAGTATCCCAGGGATCTCTGGAAACACCATATATTTT
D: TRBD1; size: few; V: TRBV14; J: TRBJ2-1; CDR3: CASSLRTGNFMVNEQFF; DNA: TGTGCCAGCAGCCTTCGGACAGGGAATTTTATGGTCAATGAGCAGTTCTTC
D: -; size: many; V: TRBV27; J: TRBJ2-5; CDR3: CASSSLSGRIGTQYF; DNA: TGTGCCAGCAGTTCCCTGTCCGGACGAATAGGGACCCAGTACTTC
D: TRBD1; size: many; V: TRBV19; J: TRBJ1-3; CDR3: CASSSNRGYSGNTIYF; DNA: TGTGCCAGTAGCTCCAACAGGGGCTACTCTGGAAACACCATATATTTT
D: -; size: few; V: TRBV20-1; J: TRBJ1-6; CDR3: CSARSLRGDSPLHF; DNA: TGCAGTGCTAGATCTTTGAGGGGGGACTCACCCCTCCACTTT
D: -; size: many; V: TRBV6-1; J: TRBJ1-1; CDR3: CASSSDNMNTEAFF; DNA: TGTGCCAGCAGTTCAGACAACATGAACACTGAAGCTTTCTTT
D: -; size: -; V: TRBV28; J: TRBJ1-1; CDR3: CASSPGRINTEAFF; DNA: TGTGCCAGCAGCCCGGGTAGGATAAACACTGAAGCTTTCTTT
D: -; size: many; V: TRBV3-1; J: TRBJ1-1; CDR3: CASSPPWGDTEAFF; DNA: TGTGCCAGCAGCCCCCCGTGGGGGGACACTGAAGCTTTCTTT
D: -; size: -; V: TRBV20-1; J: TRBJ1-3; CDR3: CSARGGAGAEGNTIYF; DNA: TGCAGTGCTAGAGGGGGAGCGGGGGCGGAAGGAAACACCATATATTTT
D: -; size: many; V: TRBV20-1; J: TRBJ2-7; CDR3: CSARDPSGRPEQYF; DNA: TGCAGTGCTAGAGACCCGTCGGGCCGCCCCGAGCAGTACTTC
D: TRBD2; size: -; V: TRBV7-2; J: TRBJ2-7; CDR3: CASSLVVGGLDEQYF; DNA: TGTGCCAGCAGCTTAGTGGTGGGAGGGCTGGACGAGCAGTACTTC
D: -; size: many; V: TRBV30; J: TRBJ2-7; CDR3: CAWSVQSGSHEQYF; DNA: TGTGCCTGGAGTGTTCAAAGCGGGTCCCACGAGCAGTACTTC
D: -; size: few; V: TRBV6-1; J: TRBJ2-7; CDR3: CASTMKGGGYEQYF; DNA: TGTGCCAGCACGATGAAGGGAGGGGGGTACGAGCAGTACTTC
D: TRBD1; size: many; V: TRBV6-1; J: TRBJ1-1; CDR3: CADRALNTEAFF; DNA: TGTGCCGACAGGGCCCTGAACACTGAAGCTTTCTTT
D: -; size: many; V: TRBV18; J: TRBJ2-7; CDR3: CASSPPARDYEQYF; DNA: TGTGCCAGCTCACCACCGGCTAGGGACTACGAGCAGTACTTC
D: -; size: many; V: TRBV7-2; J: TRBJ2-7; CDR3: CASSAAGPYEQYF; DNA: TGTGCCAGCAGTGCTGCGGGACCCTACGAGCAGTACTTC
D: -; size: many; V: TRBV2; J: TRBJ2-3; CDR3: CASTGNYTDTQYF; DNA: TGTGCCAGCACAGGGAACTACACAGATACGCAGTATTTT
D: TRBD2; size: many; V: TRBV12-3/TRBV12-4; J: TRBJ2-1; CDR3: CASSLRRGEHEQFF; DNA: TGTGCCAGCAGTTTAAGGCGGGGGGAGCATGAGCAGTTCTTC
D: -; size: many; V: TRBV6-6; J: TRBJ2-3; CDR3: CASSYSWEPTDTQYF; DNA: TGTGCCAGCAGTTACTCGTGGGAGCCCACAGATACGCAGTATTTT
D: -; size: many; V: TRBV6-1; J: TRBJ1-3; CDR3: CASSDRARGAGNTIYF; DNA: TGTGCCAGCAGTGACCGGGCCAGAGGTGCTGGAAACACCATATATTTT
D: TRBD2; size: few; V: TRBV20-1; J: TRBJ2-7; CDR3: CSARDRRERRDEQYF; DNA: TGCAGTGCTAGAGATAGGCGGGAGAGACGCGACGAGCAGTACTTC
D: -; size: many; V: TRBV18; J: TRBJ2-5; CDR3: CASSPLQETQYF; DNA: TGTGCCAGCTCACCACTACAAGAGACCCAGTACTTC
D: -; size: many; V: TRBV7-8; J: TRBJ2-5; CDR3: CASSLGTSQETQYF; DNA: TGTGCCAGCAGCTTAGGGACCTCCCAAGAGACCCAGTACTTC
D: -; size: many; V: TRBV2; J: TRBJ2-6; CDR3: CASSRPTYDTSGANVLTF; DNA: TGTGCCAGCAGTCGCCCTACATATGATACTTCTGGGGCCAACGTCCTGACTTTC
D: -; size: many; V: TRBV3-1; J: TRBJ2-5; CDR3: CASSQAEGTQYF; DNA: TGTGCCAGCAGCCAAGCGGAAGGGACCCAGTACTTC
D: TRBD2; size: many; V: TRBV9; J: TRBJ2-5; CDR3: CASSVAQAGETQYF; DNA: TGTGCCAGCAGCGTAGCCCAAGCGGGGGAGACCCAGTACTTC
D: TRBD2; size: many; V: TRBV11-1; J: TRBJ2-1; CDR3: CASSLDDLRLAGMYNEQFF; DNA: TGTGCCAGCAGCTTAGATGACCTTCGACTAGCGGGCATGTACAATGAGCAGTTCTTC
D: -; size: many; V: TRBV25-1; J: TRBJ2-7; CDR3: CASSEGRIAEQYF; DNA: TGTGCCAGCAGTGAAGGCCGGATTGCCGAGCAGTACTTC
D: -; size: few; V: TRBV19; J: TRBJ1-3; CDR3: CASSTPNLRDIPSGNTIYF; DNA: TGTGCCAGTAGTACCCCGAACCTCCGGGACATCCCCTCTGGAAACACCATATATTTT
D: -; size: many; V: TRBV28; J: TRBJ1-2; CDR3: CASSSKTGVGYGYTF; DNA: TGTGCCAGCAGTTCTAAGACAGGAGTAGGTTATGGCTACACCTTC
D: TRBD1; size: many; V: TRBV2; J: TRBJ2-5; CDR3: CASTDRTGQETQYF; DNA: TGTGCCAGCACCGACCGGACAGGACAAGAGACCCAGTACTTC
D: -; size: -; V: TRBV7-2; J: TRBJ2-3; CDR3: CASSPRGQSTDTQYF; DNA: TGTGCCAGCAGCCCTAGAGGACAGTCCACAGATACGCAGTATTTT
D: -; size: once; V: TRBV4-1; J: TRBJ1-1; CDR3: CASSQETGNLLEAFF; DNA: TGCGCCAGCAGCCAAGAAACGGGGAACCTTCTTGAAGCTTTCTTT
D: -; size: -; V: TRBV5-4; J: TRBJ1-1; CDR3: CASSLDLATLNTEAFF; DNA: TGTGCCAGCAGCTTAGATCTGGCAACCCTGAACACTGAAGCTTTCTTT
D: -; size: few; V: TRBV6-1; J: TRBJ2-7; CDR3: CASSYPVVAGKTYEQYF; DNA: TGTGCCAGCAGTTACCCCGTAGTGGCAGGGAAAACCTACGAGCAGTACTTC
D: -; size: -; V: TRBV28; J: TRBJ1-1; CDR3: CASSLRGAISAEAFF; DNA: TGTGCCAGCAGTTTAAGGGGGGCAATCAGCGCTGAAGCTTTCTTT
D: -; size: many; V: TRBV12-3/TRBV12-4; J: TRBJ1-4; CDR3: CASDEGGLREKLFF; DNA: TGTGCCAGCGATGAGGGAGGCCTTCGGGAAAAACTGTTTTTT
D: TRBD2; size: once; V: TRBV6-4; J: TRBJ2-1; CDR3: CASSDETSGHNEQFF; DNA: TGTGCCAGCAGTGACGAGACTAGCGGCCACAATGAGCAGTTCTTC
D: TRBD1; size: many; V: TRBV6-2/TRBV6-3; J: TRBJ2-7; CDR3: CASSDRQGRSLEQYF; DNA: TGTGCCAGCAGTGACAGACAGGGGCGATCTCTCGAGCAGTACTTC
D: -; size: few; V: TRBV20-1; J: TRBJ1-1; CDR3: CSARGSRGLGAFF; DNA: TGCAGTGCTAGAGGGTCCCGGGGACTTGGAGCTTTCTTT